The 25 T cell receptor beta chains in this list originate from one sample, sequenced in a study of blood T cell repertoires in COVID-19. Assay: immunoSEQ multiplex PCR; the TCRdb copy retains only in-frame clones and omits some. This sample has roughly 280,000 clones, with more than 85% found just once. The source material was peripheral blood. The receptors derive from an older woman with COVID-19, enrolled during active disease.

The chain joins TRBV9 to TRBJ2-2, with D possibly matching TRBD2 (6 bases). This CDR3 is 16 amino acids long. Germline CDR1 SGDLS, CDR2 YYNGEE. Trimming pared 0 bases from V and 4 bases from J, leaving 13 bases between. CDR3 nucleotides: TGTGCCAGCAGCGTAGCTGCCCTAGCGCGCACCGGGGAGCTGTTTTTT. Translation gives CASSVAALARTGELFF.

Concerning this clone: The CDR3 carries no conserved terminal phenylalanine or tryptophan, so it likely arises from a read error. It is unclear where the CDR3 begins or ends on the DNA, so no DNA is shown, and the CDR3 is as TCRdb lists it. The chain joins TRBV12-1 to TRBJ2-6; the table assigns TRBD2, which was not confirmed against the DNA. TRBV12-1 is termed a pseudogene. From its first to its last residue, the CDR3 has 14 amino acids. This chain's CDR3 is CASSPCPGRLRAVL.

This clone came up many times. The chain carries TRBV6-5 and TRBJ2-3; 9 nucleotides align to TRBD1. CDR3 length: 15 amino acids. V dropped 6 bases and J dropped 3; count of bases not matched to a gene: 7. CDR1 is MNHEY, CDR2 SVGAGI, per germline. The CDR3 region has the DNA TGTGCCAGCAGGGGACAGGGCACAAGGACAGATACGCAGTATTTT. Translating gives CASRGQGTRTDTQYF.

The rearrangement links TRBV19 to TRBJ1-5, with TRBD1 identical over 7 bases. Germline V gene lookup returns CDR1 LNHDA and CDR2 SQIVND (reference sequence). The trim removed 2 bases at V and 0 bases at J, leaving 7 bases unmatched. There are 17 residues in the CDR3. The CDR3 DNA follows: TGTGCCAGTAGTATAATGGGACAGATTTATAGCAATCAGCCCCAGCATTTT. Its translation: CASSIMGQIYSNQPQHF.

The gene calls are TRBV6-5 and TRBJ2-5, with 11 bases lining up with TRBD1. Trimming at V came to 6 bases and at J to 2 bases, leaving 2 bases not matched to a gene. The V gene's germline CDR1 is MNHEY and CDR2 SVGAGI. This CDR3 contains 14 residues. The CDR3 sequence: CASRRDRGQETQYF. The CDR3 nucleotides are TGTGCCAGCAGGCGGGACAGGGGGCAAGAGACCCAGTACTTC.

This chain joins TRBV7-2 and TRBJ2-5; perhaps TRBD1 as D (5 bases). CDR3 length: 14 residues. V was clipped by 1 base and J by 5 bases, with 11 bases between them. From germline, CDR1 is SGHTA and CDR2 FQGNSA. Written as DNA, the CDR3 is TGTGCCAGCAGCTTAGATCAAGGGGTGGAGACCCAGTACTTC. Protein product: CASSLDQGVETQYF. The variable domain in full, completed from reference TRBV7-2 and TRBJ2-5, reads GAGVSQSPSNKVTEKGKDVELRCDPISGHTALYWYRQSLGQGLEFLIYFQGNSAPDKSGLPSDRFSAERTGGSVSTLTIQRTQQEDSAVYLCASSLDQGVETQYFGPGTRLLVL.

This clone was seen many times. The CDR3 coding sequence is TGTGCCAGCAGCCCTCGGACAGGGGCGGGGGAGCAGTACTTC. Its translation: CASSPRTGAGEQYF. This sequence joins TRBV9 and TRBJ2-7; 9 bases match TRBD1. J lost 7 bases, V lost 4 bases, and 9 bases had no gene match. Germline assignment: CDR1 SGDLS and CDR2 YYNGEE. This CDR3 comprises 14 residues.

CDR3 amino acids: CASSFRGKETQYF. For the CDR3, the DNA is TGTGCCAGTAGTTTCCGGGGGAAAGAGACCCAGTACTTC. The J gene is TRBJ2-5, the V gene TRBV19; tentatively, D is TRBD2 (6 bases). The CDR3 has 13 residues. Germline CDR1 and CDR2: LNHDA and SQIVND (reference sequence). Trimming took 5 bases from V and 3 from J, leaving 10 bases between them.

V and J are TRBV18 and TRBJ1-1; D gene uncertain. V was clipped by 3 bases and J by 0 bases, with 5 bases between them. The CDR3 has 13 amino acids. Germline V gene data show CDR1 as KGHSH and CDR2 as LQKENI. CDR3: CASSPKMNTEAFF. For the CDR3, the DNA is TGTGCCAGCTCACCTAAAATGAACACTGAAGCTTTCTTT. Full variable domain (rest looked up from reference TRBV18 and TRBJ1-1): NAGVMQNPRHLVRRRGQEARLRCSPMKGHSHVYWYRQLPEEGLKFMVYLQKENIIDESGMPKERFSAEFPKEGPSILRIQQVVRGDSAAYFCASSPKMNTEAFFGQGTRLTVV.

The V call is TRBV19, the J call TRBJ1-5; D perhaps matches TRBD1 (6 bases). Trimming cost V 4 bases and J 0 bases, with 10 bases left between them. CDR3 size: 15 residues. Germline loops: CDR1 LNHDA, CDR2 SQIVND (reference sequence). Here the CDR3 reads CASSTGQNSNQPQHF. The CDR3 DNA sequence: TGTGCCAGTAGTACCGGACAGAATAGCAATCAGCCCCAGCATTTT.

This CDR3 reads CASSHRQGTDTQYF. CDR3 DNA: TGTGCCAGCAGTCATCGACAGGGAACAGATACGCAGTATTTT. This sequence joins TRBV28 and TRBJ2-3, with TRBD1 identical over 7 bases. The CDR3 contains 14 residues. The trim removed 5 bases at V and 3 bases at J, leaving 5 bases unmatched. Germline V gene sequence: CDR1 MDHEN, CDR2 SYDVKM.

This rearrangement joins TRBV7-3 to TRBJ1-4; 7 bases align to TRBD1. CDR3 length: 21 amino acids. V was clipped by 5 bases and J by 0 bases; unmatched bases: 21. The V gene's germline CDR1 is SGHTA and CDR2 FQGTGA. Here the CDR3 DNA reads TGTGCCAGCAGCGCGCTTGGCTTTCGACAGGGATTGGTTGCAACTAATGAAAAACTGTTTTTT. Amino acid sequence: CASSALGFRQGLVATNEKLFF. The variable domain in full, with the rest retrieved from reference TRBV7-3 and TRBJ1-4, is GAGVSQTPSNKVTEKGKYVELRCDPISGHTALYWYRQSLGQGPEFLIYFQGTGAADDSGLPNDRFFAVRPEGSVSTLKIQRTERGDSAVYLCASSALGFRQGLVATNEKLFFGSGTQLSVL.

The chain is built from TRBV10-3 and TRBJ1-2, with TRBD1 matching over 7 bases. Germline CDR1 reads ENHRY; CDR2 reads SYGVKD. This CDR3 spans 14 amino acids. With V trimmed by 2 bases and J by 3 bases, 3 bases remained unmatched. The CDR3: CAISEQGVDYGYTF. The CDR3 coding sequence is TGTGCCATCAGTGAGCAGGGGGTTGACTATGGCTACACCTTC.

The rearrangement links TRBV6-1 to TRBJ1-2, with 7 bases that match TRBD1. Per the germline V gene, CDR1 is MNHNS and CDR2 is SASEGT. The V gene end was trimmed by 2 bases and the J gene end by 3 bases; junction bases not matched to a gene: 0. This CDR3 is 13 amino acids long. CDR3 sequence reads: CASSEQGDYGYTF. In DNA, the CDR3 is TGTGCCAGCAGTGAACAGGGGGACTATGGCTACACCTTC.

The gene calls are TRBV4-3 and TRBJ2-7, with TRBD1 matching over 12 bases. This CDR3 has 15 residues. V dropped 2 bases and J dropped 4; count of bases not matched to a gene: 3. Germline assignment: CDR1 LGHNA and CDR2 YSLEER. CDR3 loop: CASSQTGQGAYEQYF. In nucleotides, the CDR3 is TGCGCCAGCAGCCAAACGGGACAGGGGGCTTACGAGCAGTACTTC.

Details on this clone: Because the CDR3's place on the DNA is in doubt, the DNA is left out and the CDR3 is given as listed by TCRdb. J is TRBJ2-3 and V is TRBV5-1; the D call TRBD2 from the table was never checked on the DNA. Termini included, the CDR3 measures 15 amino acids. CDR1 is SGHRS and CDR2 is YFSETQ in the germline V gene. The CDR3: CASRAGREGPDTQYF.

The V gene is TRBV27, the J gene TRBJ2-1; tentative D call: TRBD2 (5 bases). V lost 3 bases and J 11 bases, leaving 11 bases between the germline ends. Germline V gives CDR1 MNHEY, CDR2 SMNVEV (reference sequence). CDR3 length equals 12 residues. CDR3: CASSLGVSKQFF. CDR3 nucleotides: TGTGCCAGCAGTTTGGGAGTCAGTAAGCAGTTCTTC.

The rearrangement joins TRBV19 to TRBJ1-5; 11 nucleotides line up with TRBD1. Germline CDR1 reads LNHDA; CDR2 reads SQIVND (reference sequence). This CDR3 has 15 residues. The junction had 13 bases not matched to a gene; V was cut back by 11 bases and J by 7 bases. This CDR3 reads CAATRDRGFGQPQHF. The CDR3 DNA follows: TGTGCCGCAACCCGGGACAGGGGGTTCGGACAGCCCCAGCATTTT.

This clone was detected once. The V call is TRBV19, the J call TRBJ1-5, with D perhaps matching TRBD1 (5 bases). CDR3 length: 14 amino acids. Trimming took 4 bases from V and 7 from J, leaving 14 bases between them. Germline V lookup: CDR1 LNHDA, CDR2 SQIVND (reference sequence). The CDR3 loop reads CASSSRDAGQPQHF. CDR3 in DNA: TGTGCCAGTAGTAGCCGGGACGCGGGACAGCCCCAGCATTTT.

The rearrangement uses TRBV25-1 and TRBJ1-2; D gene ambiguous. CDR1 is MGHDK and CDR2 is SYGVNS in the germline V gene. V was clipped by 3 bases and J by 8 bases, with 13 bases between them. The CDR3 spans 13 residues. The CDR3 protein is CASSDELNRGYTF. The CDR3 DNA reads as TGTGCCAGCAGTGATGAACTAAACCGGGGCTACACCTTC.

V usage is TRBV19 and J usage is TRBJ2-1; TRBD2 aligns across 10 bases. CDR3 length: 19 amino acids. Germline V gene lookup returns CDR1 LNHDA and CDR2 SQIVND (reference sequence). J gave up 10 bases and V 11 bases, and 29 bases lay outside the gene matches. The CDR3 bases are TGTGCCGTAACAAACACCAGACCCGGACTGACGGATAGCGGGAGGGAGCAGTTCTTC. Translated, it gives CAVTNTRPGLTDSGREQFF. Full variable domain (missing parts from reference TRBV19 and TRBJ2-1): DGGITQSPKYLFRKEGQNVTLSCEQNLNHDAMYWYRQDPGQGLRLIYYSQIVNDFQKGDIAEGYSVSREKKESFPLTVTSAQKNPTAFYLCAVTNTRPGLTDSGREQFFGPGTRLTVL.

CDR3 amino acids: CASSFPHGQGRSYEQYF. The CDR3 bases are TGTGCCAGCAGTTTCCCGCACGGACAGGGGAGATCCTACGAGCAGTACTTC. V and J are TRBV28 and TRBJ2-7, with 9 bases aligning to TRBD1. The CDR3 sequence is 17 residues long. CDR1 is MDHEN and CDR2 is SYDVKM in the germline V gene. V shed 3 bases, J shed 1 base, and the junction held 10 bases outside the gene matches. The variable domain in full, with the rest retrieved from reference TRBV28 and TRBJ2-7, is DVKVTQSSRYLVKRTGEKVFLECVQDMDHENMFWYRQDPGLGLRLIYFSYDVKMKEKGDIPEGYSVSREKKERFSLILESASTNQTSMYLCASSFPHGQGRSYEQYFGPGTRLTVT.

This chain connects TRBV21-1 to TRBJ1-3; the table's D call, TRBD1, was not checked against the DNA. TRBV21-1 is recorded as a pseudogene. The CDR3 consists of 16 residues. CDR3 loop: CASSDRDNNSGNTIYF. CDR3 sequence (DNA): TGTGCCAGCAGCGACCGGGACAACAACTCTGGAAACACCATATATTTT.

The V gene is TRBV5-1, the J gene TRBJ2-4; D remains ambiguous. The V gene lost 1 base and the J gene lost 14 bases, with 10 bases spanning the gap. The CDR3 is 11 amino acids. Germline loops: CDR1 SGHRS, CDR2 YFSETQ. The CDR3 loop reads CASSLTSIKYF. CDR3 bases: TGCGCCAGCAGCTTGACATCGATAAAGTACTTC.

In DNA, the CDR3 is TGTGCCTCTAGCGGGAGTTGGGGAGAGACCCAGTACTTC. Translation: CASSGSWGETQYF. The chain links TRBV30 to TRBJ2-5; 10 bases fit TRBD2. J gave up 4 bases and V 7 bases, and 6 bases lay outside the gene matches. Looked up from germline, CDR1 is GTSNPN and CDR2 is SVGIG (reference sequence). The CDR3 runs 13 residues.